Included here is one TCR beta chain sequence, with context. The antigen is unknown. Evenly divided among several immunoSEQ plates was the genomic DNA of each subset. Original methodology: ImmunoSEQ gave junction-only sequences without quality scores, so filtering differed. Sequenced by immunoSEQ multiplex PCR; TCRdb stores in-frame clones only, minus some. That table supplies the V and J calls and clone size; D and trimming were determined from the DNA. Of about 470,000 clones listed, roughly three quarters are singletons. The source of the sample is a study of shared clonotypes between healthy human individuals. Study-wide points: The authors sampled blood alone, and tissue repertoires likely differ. Genetic and exposure-history diversity was limited by the small donor number.

Sample: PBMCs. The TCR comes from a woman aged 40 to 55 in good health. Some clones in this sample may be carry-over from other donors' samples.

This chain's CDR3 is CASSIMRRGKANEKLFF. CDR3 nucleotide sequence: TGTGCCAGTAGTATCATGAGACGGGGAAAGGCTAATGAAAAACTGTTTTTT. J is TRBJ1-4 and V is TRBV19, with D uncertain. Trimming removed 3 bases from V and 3 bases from J, with 17 bases in between. The CDR3 loop spans 17 amino acids. Germline V gives CDR1 LNHDA, CDR2 SQIVND (reference sequence).